Below, 28 T cell receptor beta chains from the same sample are listed, as sequenced in a study of T cell repertoires in cytomegalovirus infection. A single record per CDR3 protein comes from TCRdb applying MiXCR to the reads. This table holds about 250,000 distinct CDR3 sequences, around 12% found once. Sequencing was done on a sample of PBMCs. The receptors derive from a human donor in good health (CMV status not recorded). Some clones in this sample may be carry-over from other donors' samples.

This clonotype occurred many times. This chain links TRBV7-9 with TRBJ2-2, with D uncertain. Per germline, CDR1 SEHNR and CDR2 FQNEAQ (reference sequence). Trimming shortened V by 3 bases and J by 1 base, and 6 bases separated the two germline ends. There are 14 residues in the CDR3. CDR3 protein: CASSFLLNTGELFF. The CDR3 nucleotides are TGTGCCAGCAGCTTCCTATTGAACACCGGGGAGCTGTTTTTT. Supplemented by reference TRBV7-9 and TRBJ2-2, the full variable domain reads DTGVSQNPRHKITKRGQNVTFRCDPISEHNRLYWYRQTLGQGPEFLTYFQNEAQLEKSRLLSDRFSAERPKGSFSTLEIQRTEQGDSAMYLCASSFLLNTGELFFGEGSRLTVL.

The chain links TRBV14 to TRBJ2-7; 8 nucleotides agree with TRBD1. The CDR3 runs 15 residues. V shed 1 base and J 4 bases; nucleotides not matched to a gene: 6. CDR1 and CDR2 from the germline V gene are SGHDN and FVKESK. The CDR3 loop is CASSQGRDRRYEQYF. In DNA form, the CDR3 reads TGTGCCAGCAGCCAAGGTAGGGACAGGAGATACGAGCAGTACTTC. The full variable domain, rest sourced from reference TRBV14 and TRBJ2-7, is EAGVTQFPSHSVIEKGQTVTLRCDPISGHDNLYWYRRVMGKEIKFLLHFVKESKQDESGMPNNRFLAERTGGTYSTLKVQPAELEDSGVYFCASSQGRDRRYEQYFGPGTRLTVT.

This clonotype was detected only a few times. The chain joins TRBV25-1 to TRBJ1-3; no clear D gene. This CDR3 is built from 16 residues. The germline gives CDR1 MGHDK, CDR2 SYGVNS. V was trimmed by 6 bases and J by 0 bases, leaving 15 bases between them. CDR3 nucleotide sequence: TGTGCCAGCAGCCCAGTGGGAGCCTACTCTGGAAACACCATATATTTT. Translation: CASSPVGAYSGNTIYF.

The chain combines TRBV5-1 with TRBJ2-4, with 7 bases matching TRBD2. J gave up 5 bases and V 4 bases, and 6 bases lay outside the gene matches. The CDR3 has 14 amino acids. Germline CDR1 reads SGHRS; CDR2 reads YFSETQ. CDR3 amino acids: CASSPSGLENIQYF. For the CDR3, the DNA is TGCGCCAGCAGCCCTAGCGGTCTGGAAAACATTCAGTACTTC. The complete variable domain, with remaining parts taken from reference TRBV5-1 and TRBJ2-4, reads KAGVTQTPRYLIKTRGQQVTLSCSPISGHRSVSWYQQTPGQGLQFLFEYFSETQRNKGNFPGRFSGRQFSNSRSEMNVSTLELGDSALYLCASSPSGLENIQYFGAGTRLSVL.

This chain joins TRBV19 and TRBJ1-1; the match to TRBD1 covers 9 bases. This CDR3 is built from 14 residues. The V gene's germline CDR1 is LNHDA and CDR2 SQIVND (reference sequence). After removal of 7 bases from V and 4 bases from J, the junction contained 7 bases not matched to a gene. Here the CDR3 reads CASTSRDRATEAFF. DNA of the CDR3: TGTGCCAGTACCAGTCGGGACAGGGCCACTGAAGCTTTCTTT.

The chain joins TRBV27 to TRBJ2-2; D not resolved. V lost 5 bases and J 3 bases, leaving 10 bases between the germline ends. There are 14 residues in the CDR3. Per germline, CDR1 MNHEY and CDR2 SMNVEV (reference sequence). The CDR3 bases are TGTGCCAGCAGTATCTATGGGGACACCGGGGAGCTGTTTTTT. Translating gives CASSIYGDTGELFF.

This clonotype was seen a few times. The rearrangement links TRBV11-3 to TRBJ2-3; D uncertain. The V end was cut by 3 bases, the J end by 4 bases, with 11 bases between. The CDR3 extends over 14 amino acids. Germline lookup yields CDR1 SGHNT and CDR2 YENEEA. CDR3 amino acids: CASSFSKVADTQYF. The CDR3 DNA sequence: TGTGCCAGCAGCTTTTCGAAGGTAGCAGATACGCAGTATTTT.

There are a few counts of this clonotype. The chain links TRBV27 to TRBJ2-7, with D perhaps being TRBD1 or TRBD2 (5 bases each). This CDR3 has 14 amino acids. Germline V gene lookup returns CDR1 MNHEY and CDR2 SMNVEV (reference sequence). Trimming removed 5 bases from V and 2 bases from J, with 13 bases in between. Written as DNA, the CDR3 is TGTGCCAGCAGTGACCCGGGGCCTACCTACGAGCAGTACTTC. The encoded protein is CASSDPGPTYEQYF.

This clonotype was observed a few times. V and J are TRBV28 and TRBJ2-7; maybe TRBD1 (6 bases). CDR1 is MDHEN, CDR2 SYDVKM, per germline. The CDR3 is made up of 14 amino acids. V lost 3 bases to trimming and J lost 2 bases, with 11 bases between them. CDR3 nucleotides: TGTGCCAGCAGTTTGGTAAAGGGGGCCTACGAGCAGTACTTC. This gives the protein CASSLVKGAYEQYF.

The rearrangement uses TRBV9 and TRBJ2-5, with 11 bases aligning to TRBD2. The V gene end was trimmed by 0 bases and the J gene end by 5 bases; junction bases not matched to a gene: 6. The germline gives CDR1 SGDLS, CDR2 YYNGEE. This CDR3 comprises 16 residues. The CDR3 spells CASSVGELAGAETQYF. The DNA of the CDR3 is TGTGCCAGCAGCGTAGGTGAACTAGCGGGAGCGGAGACCCAGTACTTC.

In its sample, this clonotype was seen many times. DNA for the CDR3: TGTGCCAGCAAGGGGACAGGGATTTCCTACGAGCAGTACTTC. It is translated as CASKGTGISYEQYF. The chain has TRBV6-2 or TRBV6-3 and TRBJ2-7, with 9 bases matching TRBD1. V lost 7 bases, J lost 1 base, and 5 bases stayed unmatched. The CDR3 has 14 residues. The germline V gene encodes CDR1 MNHEY and CDR2 SVGEGT.

This clonotype was seen repeatedly, ten times or more. The chain couples TRBV19 to TRBJ2-1; D is perhaps TRBD2 (5 bases). The CDR3 is 15 residues long. Germline values: CDR1 LNHDA, CDR2 SQIVND (reference sequence). Trimming shortened V by 7 bases and J by 7 bases, and 20 bases separated the two germline ends. The CDR3 DNA reads TGTGCCAGTAACGAAGGAGGTCGGTCTCGAAATGAGCAGTTCTTC. Its protein is CASNEGGRSRNEQFF.

This rearrangement joins TRBV20-1 to TRBJ1-1; the D gene is possibly TRBD1 (6 bases). The CDR3 spans 17 residues. Germline CDR1 DFQATT, CDR2 SNEGSKA (reference sequence). V was pared by 5 bases and J by 0 bases, with 22 bases between. The CDR3 DNA sequence: TGCAGTGCTCAGGCGGGGGGCAGGGGCACCATGAACACTGAAGCTTTCTTT. This sequence encodes CSAQAGGRGTMNTEAFF.

This clonotype has just a few counts. As DNA, the CDR3 is TGCAGTGCTAGCGTAGCGGGAATAGCCAAAAACATTCAGTACTTC. Translated: CSASVAGIAKNIQYF. The chain links TRBV20-1 to TRBJ2-4; TRBD2 matches at 8 bases. The junction had 4 bases not matched to a gene; V was cut back by 3 bases and J by 0 bases. CDR1 is DFQATT, CDR2 SNEGSKA, per germline (reference sequence). The CDR3 runs 15 residues.

Ten or more counts support this clonotype. The chain recombines TRBV7-8 with TRBJ2-7, with 12 bases lining up with TRBD2. Germline loops: CDR1 SGHVS, CDR2 FQNEAQ. After removal of 5 bases from V and 4 bases from J, the junction contained 6 bases not matched to a gene. The CDR3 is 15 residues long. The CDR3 coding sequence is TGTGCCAGCAGCCCCCTAGCGGGAGGGAAGTACGAGCAGTACTTC. This codes for CASSPLAGGKYEQYF.

This clonotype was detected many times. The CDR3 bases are TGTGCCAGCAGTTACTCGATAGTTACCCGGGGGAATGGCTACACCTTC. This gives the protein CASSYSIVTRGNGYTF. This chain uses TRBV6-2 or TRBV6-3 with TRBJ1-2, with D maybe TRBD1 (5 bases). Looked up from germline, CDR1 is MNHEY and CDR2 is SVGEGT. The length of the CDR3 is 16 residues. V was cut by 0 bases and J by 6 bases, with 17 bases left in between.

The chain couples TRBV27 to TRBJ1-5, with unresolved D. V was trimmed by 7 bases and J by 0 bases, leaving 10 bases between them. Germline loops: CDR1 MNHEY, CDR2 SMNVEV (reference sequence). This CDR3 is built from 14 residues. DNA for the CDR3: TGTGCCAGCAAGTCAGAGCCTAGCAATCAGCCCCAGCATTTT. Encoded protein: CASKSEPSNQPQHF.

This clonotype was counted many times. The chain uses TRBV12-3 or TRBV12-4 and TRBJ1-6; no clear D. The CDR3 runs to 15 residues. Deletions cut 5 bases from V and 7 bases from J, with 15 bases between. The CDR3 here is CASSQLSSGNSPLHF. The CDR3 region has the DNA TGTGCCAGCAGTCAACTGTCGAGCGGGAATTCACCCCTCCACTTT.

The chain combines TRBV5-1 with TRBJ2-1; 13 nucleotides align to TRBD2. This CDR3 has 16 amino acids. J was trimmed by 6 bases and V by 3 bases; bases with no gene match: 6. Per the germline V gene, CDR1 is SGHRS and CDR2 is YFSETQ. CDR3 in DNA: TGCGCCAGCAGCTCCGGACTAGCGGGAGCCCCCAATGAGCAGTTCTTC. Translating gives CASSSGLAGAPNEQFF. The full variable domain, with the rest looked up from reference TRBV5-1 and TRBJ2-1, is KAGVTQTPRYLIKTRGQQVTLSCSPISGHRSVSWYQQTPGQGLQFLFEYFSETQRNKGNFPGRFSGRQFSNSRSEMNVSTLELGDSALYLCASSSGLAGAPNEQFFGPGTRLTVL.

This clonotype appeared many times. The chain links TRBV7-8 to TRBJ1-5; D gene unclear. The CDR3 is 16 residues long. Trimming shortened V by 4 bases and J by 3 bases, and 16 bases separated the two germline ends. Germline lookup yields CDR1 SGHVS and CDR2 FQNEAQ. The CDR3 DNA follows: TGTGCCAGCAGCTCTCTATCCCCGGGTTACAATCAGCCCCAGCATTTT. Its protein product is CASSSLSPGYNQPQHF.

The chain has TRBV20-1 and TRBJ2-1, with 7 bases fitting TRBD2. Trimming took 2 bases from V and 5 from J; bases not matched to a gene: 9. Germline CDR1 and CDR2: DFQATT and SNEGSKA (reference sequence). The CDR3 covers 15 residues. The CDR3 protein is CSARRLASANNEQFF. CDR3 bases: TGCAGTGCTAGAAGACTAGCTTCGGCCAACAATGAGCAGTTCTTC.

This clonotype was seen many times. The chain couples TRBV7-2 to TRBJ2-7, with a weak D call TRBD2 (5 bases). Germline-derived CDR1 and CDR2 are SGHTA and FQGNSA. The CDR3 extends over 12 amino acids. V was cut by 6 bases and J by 4 bases, with 10 bases left in between. The CDR3 protein is CASSSDPYEQYF. CDR3 nucleotides: TGTGCCAGCAGTAGCGACCCTTACGAGCAGTACTTC.

This clonotype was recorded at least ten times. V gene TRBV7-2 combines with J gene TRBJ2-5, with 9 bases identical to TRBD2. CDR3 length: 16 residues. Germline V gene lookup returns CDR1 SGHTA and CDR2 FQGNSA. With 1 base clipped from V and 4 bases from J, the junction kept 7 bases outside the gene matches. CDR3: CASSLVRGGSGETQYF. DNA for the CDR3: TGTGCCAGCAGCTTAGTGCGGGGGGGTTCGGGAGAGACCCAGTACTTC. The entire variable domain, with the rest obtained from reference TRBV7-2 and TRBJ2-5, is as follows: GAGVSQSPSNKVTEKGKDVELRCDPISGHTALYWYRQSLGQGLEFLIYFQGNSAPDKSGLPSDRFSAERTGGSVSTLTIQRTQQEDSAVYLCASSLVRGGSGETQYFGPGTRLLVL.

This clonotype was seen ten or more times. J is TRBJ2-7 and V is TRBV28; 8 positions agree with TRBD1. CDR1 MDHEN and CDR2 SYDVKM come from the germline V gene. J gave up 0 bases and V 5 bases, and 6 bases lay outside the gene matches. CDR3 length equals 15 residues. The CDR3, as DNA: TGTGCCAGCAGTGCCGGGACAGGCTTCTCCTACGAGCAGTACTTC. It codes for CASSAGTGFSYEQYF.

This clonotype was counted between two and nine times. The genes are TRBV28 and TRBJ2-7; TRBD1 agrees at 12 bases. With V trimmed by 6 bases and J by 7 bases, 10 bases remained unmatched. This CDR3 spans 15 amino acids. In germline, CDR1 is MDHEN, CDR2 SYDVKM. CDR3 nucleotide sequence: TGTGCCAGCAGCCTAGAGGGACAGGGGGCTGGAGAGCAGTACTTC. Its protein product is CASSLEGQGAGEQYF. The whole variable domain, filled in from reference TRBV28 and TRBJ2-7, reads DVKVTQSSRYLVKRTGEKVFLECVQDMDHENMFWYRQDPGLGLRLIYFSYDVKMKEKGDIPEGYSVSREKKERFSLILESASTNQTSMYLCASSLEGQGAGEQYFGPGTRLTVT.

This clonotype was recorded many times. This chain uses TRBV7-2 with TRBJ1-1, with D tentatively TRBD1 (5 bases). The CDR3 extends over 15 amino acids. Germline-derived CDR1 and CDR2 are SGHTA and FQGNSA. Trimming left V 6 bases short and J 2 bases short, with 16 bases between. CDR3 sequence reads: CASSWGGIGNTEAFF. The CDR3 DNA sequence: TGTGCCAGCAGTTGGGGGGGGATAGGAAACACTGAAGCTTTCTTT.

This clonotype was seen ten or more times. V usage is TRBV7-2 and J usage is TRBJ2-7; D is unclear. V was pared by 1 base and J by 2 bases, with 12 bases between. The CDR3 has 15 residues. CDR1 and CDR2 (germline): SGHTA, FQGNSA. The CDR3 region is CASSLVLRQAYEQYF. The CDR3, as DNA: TGTGCCAGCAGCTTAGTACTTCGGCAGGCCTACGAGCAGTACTTC.

CDR3 DNA: TGTGCCAGCAGTTTGGTAGGCAGGGGATACGCGAACACCGGGGAGCTGTTTTTT. Encoded protein: CASSLVGRGYANTGELFF. The chain carries TRBV7-3 and TRBJ2-2; TRBD1 might be the D (6 bases). V shed 6 bases and J shed 0 bases, with 20 bases lying between them. The CDR3 length is 18 residues. Germline CDR1 reads SGHTA; CDR2 reads FQGTGA.